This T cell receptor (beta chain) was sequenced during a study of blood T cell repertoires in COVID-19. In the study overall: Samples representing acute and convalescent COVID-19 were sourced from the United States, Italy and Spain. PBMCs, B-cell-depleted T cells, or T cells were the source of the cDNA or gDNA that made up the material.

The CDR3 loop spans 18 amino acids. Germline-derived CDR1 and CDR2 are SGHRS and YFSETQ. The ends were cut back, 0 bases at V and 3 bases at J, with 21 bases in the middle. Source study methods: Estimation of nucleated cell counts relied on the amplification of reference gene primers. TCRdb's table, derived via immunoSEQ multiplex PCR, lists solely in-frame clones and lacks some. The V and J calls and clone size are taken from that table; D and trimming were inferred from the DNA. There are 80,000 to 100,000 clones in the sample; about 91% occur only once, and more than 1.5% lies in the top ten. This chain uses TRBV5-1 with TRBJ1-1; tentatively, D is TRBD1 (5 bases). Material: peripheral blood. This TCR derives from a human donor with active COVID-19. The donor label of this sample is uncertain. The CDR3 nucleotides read TGCGCCAGCAGCTTGGAGAAGGGATTACAAGCGGGGGACACTGAAGCTTTCTTT. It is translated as CASSLEKGLQAGDTEAFF.